Below are 25 T cell receptor beta chains sequenced from a single sample in a study of blood T cell repertoires in COVID-19. TCRdb's copy holds only in-frame clones and misses some; the assay was immunoSEQ multiplex PCR. There are 200,000 to 250,000 clones in the sample; around 88% occur only once, and over 12% lies in the top ten. The sequencing sample was made of PBMCs or T cells enriched from blood (not recorded which). The receptors here all came from a woman between 45 and 60 years old with acute COVID-19.

A single count supports this clone. The chain uses TRBV30 and TRBJ1-1; TRBD1 matches at 10 bases. The length of the CDR3 is 12 residues. The germline gives CDR1 GTSNPN, CDR2 SVGIG (reference sequence). V was clipped by 7 bases and J by 9 bases; unmatched bases: 8. The CDR3 DNA reads as TGTGCCTTAACTCCGACAGGGGGCAAAGCTTTCTTT. Residues: CALTPTGGKAFF.

The chain combines TRBV6-5 with TRBJ2-1; possible D gene TRBD2, 6 bases. Trimming took off 2 bases at V and 8 bases at J, with 7 bases between the two ends. Germline CDR1 MNHEY, CDR2 SVGAGI. This CDR3 has 12 amino acids. CDR3: CASSYPGDEQFF. CDR3 nucleotide sequence: TGTGCCAGCAGTTACCCGGGAGATGAGCAGTTCTTC.

The rearrangement uses TRBV30 and TRBJ1-2, with D possibly being TRBD1 (5 bases). The length of the CDR3 is 14 residues. The germline V and J ends were trimmed by 5 bases and 0 bases, with 13 bases remaining between them. Germline CDR1 reads GTSNPN; CDR2 reads SVGIG (reference sequence). The CDR3 sequence is CAWYGGDPNYGYTF. Here the CDR3 DNA reads TGTGCCTGGTACGGGGGGGACCCTAACTATGGCTACACCTTC.

V gene TRBV6-5 combines with J gene TRBJ1-3, with 7 bases matching TRBD1. There are 14 residues in the CDR3. Germline V gives CDR1 MNHEY, CDR2 SVGAGI. Trimming at V came to 5 bases and at J to 3 bases, leaving 4 bases not matched to a gene. CDR3 protein: CASSPQGVGNTIYF. Written as DNA, the CDR3 is TGTGCCAGCAGTCCGCAGGGGGTTGGAAACACCATATATTTT.

V and J are TRBV11-2 and TRBJ1-5; 7 positions match TRBD1. The CDR3 length is 14 residues. Unmatched junction bases numbered 7, after V lost 10 bases and J lost 1 base. Germline CDR1 and CDR2: SGHAT and FQNNGV. CDR3 coding DNA: TGTGCCATCCCGAACAGGGGCAGCAATCAGCCCCAGCATTTT. It encodes CAIPNRGSNQPQHF.

This clone has a handful of counts. V usage is TRBV7-9 and J usage is TRBJ1-4; D call uncertain. V was trimmed by 1 base and J by 10 bases, leaving 13 bases between them. The germline gives CDR1 SEHNR, CDR2 FQNEAQ (reference sequence). The CDR3 is made up of 14 amino acids. The CDR3 loop reads CASSLVAETGKLFF. CDR3 DNA sequence: TGTGCCAGCAGCTTAGTGGCAGAAACGGGAAAACTGTTTTTT.

This rearrangement joins TRBV4-1 to TRBJ2-2; 8 bases map to TRBD2. The junction had 3 bases not matched to a gene; V was cut back by 1 base and J by 5 bases. The CDR3 covers 15 residues. CDR1 and CDR2 (germline): MGHRA, YSYEKL. The DNA for the CDR3 is TGCGCCAGCAGCCAAGGACCGGGAGGGACCGGGGAGCTGTTTTTT. Protein sequence: CASSQGPGGTGELFF.

This clone turned up a few times. In DNA form, the CDR3 reads TGTGCTAGTGGGCATGGGACAGAAGCTTTCTTT. It yields the protein CASGHGTEAFF. This chain links TRBV12-5 with TRBJ1-1, with a weak D call TRBD1 (6 bases). The V end lost 6 bases, the J end lost 8 bases, and 10 bases lay between the germline ends. The CDR3 is made up of 11 amino acids. The germline CDR1 and CDR2 sequences are LGHNT and FRNRAP. Drawing the rest from reference TRBV12-5 and TRBJ1-1, the complete variable domain is DARVTQTPRHKVTEMGQEVTMRCQPILGHNTVFWYRQTMMQGLELLAYFRNRAPLDDSGMPKDRFSAEMPDATLATLKIQPSEPRDSAVYFCASGHGTEAFFGQGTRLTVV.

The chain uses TRBV29-1 and TRBJ2-3; D possibly corresponds to TRBD1 (5 bases). V was trimmed by 4 bases and J by 5 bases, leaving 10 bases between them. Germline V gives CDR1 SQVTM, CDR2 ANQGSEA. The length of the CDR3 is 12 residues. The CDR3 loop is CSVGRQGDTQYF. In DNA form, the CDR3 reads TGCAGCGTTGGCCGTCAGGGAGATACGCAGTATTTT.

The chain has TRBV2 and TRBJ2-1, with 7 bases fitting TRBD2. The CDR3 contains 16 residues. CDR1 and CDR2 (germline): SNHLY, FYNNEI. V lost 2 bases to trimming and J lost 5 bases; unmatched junction nucleotides: 9. The CDR3 DNA reads TGTGCCAGCAGTGAATTCGGTGGGAGGGTGAACAATGAGCAGTTCTTC. Translation gives CASSEFGGRVNNEQFF.

The chain uses TRBV18 and TRBJ2-3; a possible D gene is TRBD2 (5 bases). V was shortened by 2 bases and J by 2 bases, with 11 bases between the two germline ends. Germline V lookup: CDR1 KGHSH, CDR2 LQKENI. The CDR3 is 15 residues long. CDR3: CASSPGNSVTDTQYF. The CDR3 DNA reads as TGTGCCAGCTCACCAGGTAATAGCGTCACAGATACGCAGTATTTT.

The chain has TRBV4-3 and TRBJ1-1; 11 nucleotides agree with TRBD1. V lost 2 bases, J lost 7 bases, and 3 bases stayed unmatched. Germline V gene sequence: CDR1 LGHNA, CDR2 YSLEER. The CDR3 extends over 14 amino acids. This CDR3 is CASSQRTGGVEAFF. The CDR3 nucleotides read TGCGCCAGCAGCCAAAGGACAGGGGGCGTTGAAGCTTTCTTT.

The rearrangement uses TRBV28 and TRBJ1-2, with 8 positions matching TRBD1. The junction had 14 bases not matched to a gene; V was cut back by 5 bases and J by 3 bases. The CDR3 length is 17 residues. Germline V gene sequence: CDR1 MDHEN, CDR2 SYDVKM. The CDR3 sequence: CASSPAKSRGRDYGYTF. The CDR3, as DNA: TGTGCCAGCAGTCCCGCGAAGAGCAGGGGGCGCGACTATGGCTACACCTTC.

This chain joins TRBV6-5 and TRBJ2-1, with D possibly TRBD2 on 5 matching bases. V was shortened by 6 bases and J by 5 bases, with 11 bases between the two germline ends. CDR3 size: 13 residues. Germline V lookup: CDR1 MNHEY, CDR2 SVGAGI. CDR3: CASSFNGDNEQFF. The CDR3 DNA follows: TGTGCCAGCAGCTTCAACGGGGACAATGAGCAGTTCTTC.

The V and J genes are TRBV19 and TRBJ2-4; 7 bases line up with TRBD2. From germline, CDR1 is LNHDA and CDR2 SQIVND (reference sequence). The CDR3 runs to 14 residues. V lost 3 bases to trimming and J lost 7 bases; unmatched junction nucleotides: 6. In nucleotides, the CDR3 is TGTGCCAGTAGTATCTTCCGGGAGGACAACATTCAGTACTTC. It encodes CASSIFREDNIQYF.

The V call is TRBV6-5, the J call TRBJ2-7, with 14 bases matching TRBD2. The J segment lost 6 bases and the V segment lost 4 bases, leaving 5 bases of the junction unmatched. Per germline, CDR1 MNHEY and CDR2 SVGAGI. The CDR3 spans 15 residues. The CDR3 is CASSSGLAGVGEQYF. As DNA, the CDR3 is TGTGCCAGCAGTTCGGGACTAGCGGGAGTAGGCGAGCAGTACTTC.

This clone was recorded once. The V gene is TRBV6-5, the J gene TRBJ1-2; D not resolved. Germline V gene sequence: CDR1 MNHEY, CDR2 SVGAGI. The CDR3 sequence is 15 residues long. V was cut by 2 bases and J by 2 bases, with 12 bases left in between. This chain's CDR3 is CASSYPEPVNYGYTF. Written as DNA, the CDR3 is TGTGCCAGCAGTTACCCCGAGCCCGTCAACTATGGCTACACCTTC.

V usage is TRBV2 and J usage is TRBJ2-1, with a tentative D call TRBD1 (6 bases). CDR3 size: 15 residues. Between the trimmed V and J ends, which lost 2 bases and 8 bases, there was a span of 16 bases. CDR1 is SNHLY, CDR2 FYNNEI, per germline. For the CDR3, the DNA is TGTGCCAGCAGTGAATTTTGGGGGCTTGGCGATGAGCAGTTCTTC. Its translation: CASSEFWGLGDEQFF.

The chain combines TRBV5-1 with TRBJ2-2, with D possibly matching TRBD1 (5 bases). Germline lookup yields CDR1 SGHRS and CDR2 YFSETQ. The V end lost 4 bases, the J end lost 4 bases, and 14 bases lay between the germline ends. The CDR3 extends over 15 amino acids. Written as DNA, the CDR3 is TGCGCCAGCAGCCCGCAGGGCTTCGGCACCGGGGAGCTGTTTTTT. It is translated as CASSPQGFGTGELFF.

V is TRBV9 and J is TRBJ2-2, with D tentatively TRBD2 (6 bases). There are 17 residues in the CDR3. The V gene lost 3 bases and the J gene lost 1 base, with 16 bases spanning the gap. The V gene's germline CDR1 is SGDLS and CDR2 YYNGEE. CDR3 DNA: TGTGCCAGCAGCGCCCCACCGGGACTCCAGAACACCGGGGAGCTGTTTTTT. Protein: CASSAPPGLQNTGELFF.

The chain combines TRBV7-9 with TRBJ1-1; D ambiguous. In germline, CDR1 is SEHNR, CDR2 FQNEAQ (reference sequence). The CDR3 extends over 13 amino acids. V shed 7 bases and J shed 6 bases, with 15 bases lying between them. The CDR3 is CASTFWEGAEAFF. The CDR3 coding sequence is TGTGCCAGCACGTTCTGGGAGGGCGCTGAAGCTTTCTTT.

V and J are TRBV6-5 and TRBJ1-2; 10 bases agree with TRBD1. The CDR3 length is 14 residues. CDR1 MNHEY and CDR2 SVGAGI come from the germline V gene. Germline trimming cut 10 bases from V and 3 bases from J; bases unmatched to any gene: 8. The CDR3 coding sequence is TGTGCCACCCGGGACAGGGGACGTTACTATGGCTACACCTTC. Amino acid sequence: CATRDRGRYYGYTF.

This chain joins TRBV7-9 and TRBJ2-5; 7 bases line up with TRBD1. The CDR3 runs to 13 residues. Germline CDR1 reads SEHNR; CDR2 reads FQNEAQ (reference sequence). After removal of 3 bases from V and 5 bases from J, the junction contained 3 bases not matched to a gene. CDR3 in DNA: TGTGCCAGCAGCTTCGGGACAGATGAGACCCAGTACTTC. Translation gives CASSFGTDETQYF.

The chain recombines TRBV28 with TRBJ2-7; 13 bases agree with TRBD2. V dropped 5 bases and J dropped 5; count of bases not matched to a gene: 3. The CDR3 has 14 residues. Germline V gene data show CDR1 as MDHEN and CDR2 as SYDVKM. The CDR3 DNA follows: TGTGCCAGCAGTCGGACTAGCGGGAGTAACGAGCAGTACTTC. Translation: CASSRTSGSNEQYF.

The chain recombines TRBV19 with TRBJ1-5; possible D gene TRBD1, 6 bases. Germline CDR1 and CDR2: LNHDA and SQIVND (reference sequence). The CDR3 covers 13 residues. Trimming shortened V by 6 bases and J by 4 bases, and 10 bases separated the two germline ends. As DNA, the CDR3 is TGTGCCAGTAGACCCGACAGGAATCAGCCCCAGCATTTT. Encoded protein: CASRPDRNQPQHF.